Only one count was recorded for the clone carrying this T cell receptor beta chain. This specimen comes from a study of identical twins. The CDR3 totals 17 residues. Germline loops: CDR1 SGDLS, CDR2 YYNGEE. The ends were cut back, 2 bases at V and 0 bases at J, with 15 bases in the middle. TCRdb re-derived calls from the 5' RACE reads in MiXCR, one entry per CDR3 protein. The sample holds fewer than 900,000 distinct CDR3 sequences, 21% seen once. Separately, the same data were catalogued under a study of T cells expressing NK-cell markers.

The sequenced sample was PBMCs. The rearrangement links TRBV9 to TRBJ2-1; D possibly matches TRBD1 or TRBD2 (6 bases each). The origin of this receptor is a woman aged 18 to 35 in good health. CDR3 nucleotide sequence: TGTGCCAGCAGCGTCAACCGGGGGCGCGTCTCCTACAATGAGCAGTTCTTC. Translation gives CASSVNRGRVSYNEQFF. The variable domain in full, completed from reference TRBV9 and TRBJ2-1, reads DSGVTQTPKHLITATGQRVTLRCSPRSGDLSVYWYQQSLDQGLQFLIQYYNGEERAKGNILERFSAQQFPDLHSELNLSSLELGDSALYFCASSVNRGRVSYNEQFFGPGTRLTVL.